Below are 24 T cell receptor beta chains sequenced from a single sample in a study of metastatic and nonmetastatic thyroid tumors. TCRdb reprocessed the PCR reads via MiXCR. The sample lists roughly 40,000 clones, 17% seen once, with around a tenth in the top ten. Every patient was untreated before thyroid surgery. The sample was tumor tissue. All receptors derive from a female donor with papillary thyroid cancer or a benign thyroid nodule (not recorded which). Some clones in this sample may be carry-over from other donors' samples.

This clone was seen at least ten times. This chain's CDR3 is CASQTGTGAILGANEKLFF. CDR3 bases: TGTGCCAGTCAAACCGGGACAGGGGCGATTTTGGGCGCCAATGAAAAACTGTTTTTT. This rearrangement joins TRBV19 to TRBJ1-4, with TRBD1 identical over 10 bases. Germline CDR1 and CDR2: LNHDA and SQIVND (reference sequence). Unmatched junction bases numbered 20, after V lost 8 bases and J lost 5 bases. The CDR3 is 19 amino acids.

This clone was counted at least ten times. The chain carries TRBV18 and TRBJ2-7; TRBD2 is a possible D gene (5 bases). The germline gives CDR1 KGHSH, CDR2 LQKENI. The CDR3 consists of 14 residues. V was pared by 4 bases and J by 0 bases, with 10 bases between. DNA of the CDR3: TGTGCCAGCTCACAAGCGGCAAGCTCCTACGAGCAGTACTTC. Translating gives CASSQAASSYEQYF.

In its sample, this clone was seen many times. This chain connects TRBV7-2 to TRBJ1-1; 9 bases align to TRBD1. Germline CDR1 is SGHTA and CDR2 is FQGNSA. The CDR3 is 12 residues long. V gave up 5 bases and J gave up 10 bases; unmatched junction bases: 5. For the CDR3, the DNA is TGTGCCAGCAGCACTCACAGGGGGCGAGCTTTCTTT. It codes for CASSTHRGRAFF.

Comments on this clone: A read error may explain this, as a much larger clone is one base away. The chain is built from TRBV5-6 and TRBJ1-1; D gene ambiguous. This CDR3 region has 13 residues. With 1 base removed from V and 4 bases from J, the gap between germline ends came to 8 bases. Germline V gene sequence: CDR1 SGHDT, CDR2 YYEEEE. For the CDR3, the DNA is TGTGCCAGCAGCTTGAACCGGGTCACTGAAGCTTTCTTT. It codes for CASSLNRVTEAFF.

This clone was counted ten times or more. The rearrangement uses TRBV12-5 and TRBJ1-2; the D gene is possibly TRBD1 (5 bases). The V end lost 4 bases, the J end lost 3 bases, and 18 bases lay between the germline ends. This CDR3 comprises 16 residues. Per the germline V gene, CDR1 is LGHNT and CDR2 is FRNRAP. The CDR3 loop reads CASGSTGTQRDYGYTF. CDR3 nucleotide sequence: TGTGCTAGTGGTTCAACCGGGACCCAGAGGGACTATGGCTACACCTTC.

This clone was counted at least ten times. The chain couples TRBV18 to TRBJ1-2; no clear D. Looked up from germline, CDR1 is KGHSH and CDR2 is LQKENI. Trimming left V 2 bases short and J 7 bases short, with 14 bases between. CDR3 length equals 14 residues. CDR3 coding DNA: TGTGCCAGCTCACCATCTTTACCCCCGAGTGGCTACACCTTC. This gives the protein CASSPSLPPSGYTF.

In regard to this clone: A single base separates this from a much larger clone, so it may be a read error. This rearrangement joins TRBV6-1 to TRBJ2-5, with D possibly matching TRBD2 (6 bases). Trimming removed 6 bases from V and 5 bases from J, with 16 bases in between. Per germline, CDR1 MNHNS and CDR2 SASEGT. The CDR3 covers 14 residues. The CDR3 loop reads CASRGGPASETQYF. CDR3 DNA: TGTGCCAGCAGGGGGGGACCAGCTTCCGAGACCCAGTACTTC.

This clone was seen a handful of times. A much more abundant neighbour one base away suggests this may be a read error. The chain uses TRBV6-1 and TRBJ2-5; weak D call: TRBD1 (5 bases). Trimming took 7 bases from V and 3 from J, leaving 12 bases between them. The length of the CDR3 is 13 residues. Germline V gives CDR1 MNHNS, CDR2 SASEGT. CDR3 sequence reads: CASNLTTEETQYF. DNA for the CDR3: TGTGCCAGCAATCTCACGACAGAAGAGACCCAGTACTTC.

This clone has a count of ten or more. This sequence joins TRBV2 and TRBJ1-5; D not resolved. The V end lost 2 bases, the J end lost 0 bases, and 5 bases lay between the germline ends. Germline V CDR1 and CDR2: SNHLY, FYNNEI. The CDR3 has 14 residues. In nucleotides, the CDR3 is TGTGCCAGCAGTGAACGCACTAGCAATCAGCCCCAGCATTTT. This gives the protein CASSERTSNQPQHF.

Many counts were recorded for this clone. V gene TRBV27 combines with J gene TRBJ2-7; the match to TRBD2 covers 14 bases. This CDR3 has 15 amino acids. Losses at the gene ends were 6 bases for V and 6 bases for J; bases not matched to a gene: 7. Per the germline V gene, CDR1 is MNHEY and CDR2 is SMNVEV (reference sequence). CDR3 in DNA: TGTGCCAGCAGCTCCGGGACTAGCGGGAGAAGCGAGCAGTACTTC. Translation: CASSSGTSGRSEQYF.

This clone was observed many times. The rearrangement joins TRBV5-1 to TRBJ1-5; no firm D call. CDR1 and CDR2 (germline): SGHRS, YFSETQ. The CDR3 is 15 residues long. Trimming took 0 bases from V and 0 from J, leaving 7 bases between them. The CDR3 DNA sequence: TGCGCCAGCAGCTTGGGTGTGTATAGCAATCAGCCCCAGCATTTT. It specifies CASSLGVYSNQPQHF.

Note on this clone: One junction end disagrees with the germline gene, perhaps due to a read error. The chain employs TRBV7-8 and TRBJ2-2, with TRBD2 as a possible D gene (6 bases). CDR3 length equals 15 residues. CDR1 and CDR2 from the germline V gene are SGHVS and FQNEAQ. The CDR3: CASRLNSGNTGELFF. CDR3 DNA sequence: TGCGCCAGCAGATTGAATAGCGGCAACACCGGGGAGCTGTTTTTT.

Many counts were recorded for this clone. The rearrangement joins TRBV4-1 to TRBJ2-7; 13 bases fit TRBD2. This CDR3 spans 15 amino acids. The germline gives CDR1 MGHRA, CDR2 YSYEKL. The trim removed 5 bases at V and 3 bases at J, leaving 4 bases unmatched. The CDR3 nucleotides are TGCGCCAGCAGCTTCCGACTAGCGGGAGGCTACGAGCAGTACTTC. Its translation: CASSFRLAGGYEQYF.

This clone came up many times. This CDR3 is also generated by other DNA sequences in the sample. The chain employs TRBV7-9 and TRBJ1-4; D gene uncertain. The V and J ends lost 5 bases and 6 bases respectively, with 10 bases between them. CDR3 size: 13 residues. Germline-derived CDR1 and CDR2 are SEHNR and FQNEAQ (reference sequence). CDR3 nucleotide sequence: TGTGCCAGCAGCCAAAAGGCAGATGAAAAACTGTTTTTT. This encodes CASSQKADEKLFF. The complete variable domain, with remaining parts taken from reference TRBV7-9 and TRBJ1-4, reads DTGVSQNPRHKITKRGQNVTFRCDPISEHNRLYWYRQTLGQGPEFLTYFQNEAQLEKSRLLSDRFSAERPKGSFSTLEIQRTEQGDSAMYLCASSQKADEKLFFGSGTQLSVL.

This clone was seen ten or more times. J is TRBJ1-1 and V is TRBV10-3; 7 bases match TRBD1. CDR3 size: 15 residues. Germline CDR1 ENHRY, CDR2 SYGVKD. V lost 6 bases to trimming and J lost 2 bases; unmatched junction nucleotides: 9. The CDR3 DNA follows: TGTGCCATCAGCGATGGAGGGACAGCCAACACTGAAGCTTTCTTT. Translated, it gives CAISDGGTANTEAFF.

This clone was counted ten times or more. CDR3 nucleotide sequence: TGTGCCAGCGGTCGGGGGAGCAATCAGCCCCAGCATTTT. Encoded protein: CASGRGSNQPQHF. This rearrangement joins TRBV28 to TRBJ1-5; possible D gene TRBD1, 5 bases. V lost 8 bases and J lost 1, with 9 bases in between. Germline values: CDR1 MDHEN, CDR2 SYDVKM. The CDR3 is 13 residues long.

This clone was seen many times. The chain links TRBV28 to TRBJ1-4; D gene ambiguous. The CDR3 is 15 amino acids. V lost 6 bases and J 8 bases, leaving 19 bases between the germline ends. The germline gives CDR1 MDHEN, CDR2 SYDVKM. The CDR3 here is CASRRRTAVSEKLFF. CDR3 DNA: TGTGCCAGCAGACGCCGGACGGCTGTTTCGGAAAAACTGTTTTTT.

The sample holds many counts of this clone. The rearrangement links TRBV27 to TRBJ1-3; a weak D match, TRBD1 (5 bases). CDR3 length equals 15 residues. The V end lost 9 bases, the J end lost 0 bases, and 15 bases lay between the germline ends. The germline V gene has CDR1 MNHEY and CDR2 SMNVEV (reference sequence). The CDR3 loop reads CASASGAFSGNTIYF. The CDR3 DNA reads TGTGCCAGTGCTTCCGGGGCTTTCTCTGGAAACACCATATATTTT.

This clone was observed at least ten times. A single base separates this from a much larger clone, so it may be a read error. Distinct nucleotide sequences in the sample also encode this CDR3. The chain recombines TRBV6-2 or TRBV6-3 with TRBJ2-7; D is possibly TRBD2 (7 bases). The germline V gene has CDR1 MNHEY and CDR2 SVGEGT. The CDR3 is 13 residues long. The CDR3 DNA reads TGTGCTAGCAGTAACCCCGGGACGGGGGGCCAGTACTTC. As protein: CASSNPGTGGQYF.

This clone was detected many times. The CDR3 sequence is CASSDPTSGNTDTQYF. The DNA of the CDR3 is TGTGCCAGCAGTGACCCGACTAGCGGAAACACAGATACGCAGTATTTT. The rearrangement links TRBV6-2 or TRBV6-3 to TRBJ2-3, with 9 bases that match TRBD2. V shed 5 bases and J 2 bases; nucleotides not matched to a gene: 8. Germline loops: CDR1 MNHEY, CDR2 SVGEGT. The CDR3 is made up of 16 amino acids.

The chain carries TRBV9 and TRBJ2-5, with 10 positions matching TRBD2. With 0 bases clipped from V and 5 bases from J, the junction kept 13 bases outside the gene matches. From germline, CDR1 is SGDLS and CDR2 YYNGEE. CDR3 length: 18 residues. CDR3 sequence (DNA): TGTGCCAGCAGCGTAGGGACTAGCGGCGGCGGGGGGTCGGAGACCCAGTACTTC. The encoded protein is CASSVGTSGGGGSETQYF.

Comments on this clone: Being one base from a much bigger clone, this may be a read error. The rearrangement uses TRBV9 and TRBJ1-1; unclear D gene. With 5 bases removed from V and 3 bases from J, the gap between germline ends came to 14 bases. CDR1 and CDR2 (germline): SGDLS, YYNGEE. This CDR3 is 14 amino acids long. As DNA, the CDR3 is TGTGCCAGCAGTCGGTCGGGAATGGACACTGAAGCTTTCTTT. Its protein product is CASSRSGMDTEAFF.

For this clone: A much larger clone lies one base from this, so it may be a read error. The chain joins TRBV9 to TRBJ2-1; tentatively, D is TRBD2 (5 bases). Germline assignment: CDR1 SGDLS and CDR2 YYNGEE. The CDR3 runs to 13 residues. V was cut by 3 bases and J by 4 bases, with 8 bases left in between. The CDR3 loop reads CASSADYYNEQFF. For the CDR3, the DNA is TGTGCCAGCAGCGCCGACTATTACAATGAGCAGTTCTTC. The whole variable domain, remainder taken from reference TRBV9 and TRBJ2-1, is DSGVTQTPKHLITATGQRVTLRCSPRSGDLSVYWYQQSLDQGLQFLIQYYNGEERAKGNILERFSAQQFPDLHSELNLSSLELGDSALYFCASSADYYNEQFFGPGTRLTVL.

This clone was recorded many times. The chain is built from TRBV9 and TRBJ2-3; no clear D gene. CDR1 is SGDLS, CDR2 YYNGEE, per germline. The V end was cut by 4 bases, the J end by 7 bases, with 19 bases between. The CDR3 covers 15 residues. CDR3 nucleotides: TGTGCCAGCAGCACTTGCTACGACGTAATCTATACGCAGTATTTT. Residues: CASSTCYDVIYTQYF.